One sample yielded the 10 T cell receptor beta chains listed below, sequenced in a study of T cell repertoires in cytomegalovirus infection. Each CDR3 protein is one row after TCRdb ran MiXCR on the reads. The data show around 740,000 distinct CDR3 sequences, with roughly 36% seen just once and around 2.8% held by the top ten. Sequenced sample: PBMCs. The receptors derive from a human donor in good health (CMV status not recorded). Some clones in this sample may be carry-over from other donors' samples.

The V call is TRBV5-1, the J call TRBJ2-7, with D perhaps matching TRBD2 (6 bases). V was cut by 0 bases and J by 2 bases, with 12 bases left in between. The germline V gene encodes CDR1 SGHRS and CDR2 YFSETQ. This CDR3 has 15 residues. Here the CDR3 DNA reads TGCGCCAGCAGCTTGGCCGAAGGGACTCCCTACGAGCAGTACTTC. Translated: CASSLAEGTPYEQYF. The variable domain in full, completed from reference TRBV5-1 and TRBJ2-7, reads KAGVTQTPRYLIKTRGQQVTLSCSPISGHRSVSWYQQTPGQGLQFLFEYFSETQRNKGNFPGRFSGRQFSNSRSEMNVSTLELGDSALYLCASSLAEGTPYEQYFGPGTRLTVT.

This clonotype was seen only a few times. The chain's CDR3 is CASSQGDRVTEAFF. The CDR3 DNA sequence: TGTGCCAGCAGCCAAGGGGACAGGGTTACTGAAGCTTTCTTT. The chain is built from TRBV14 and TRBJ1-1, with 9 positions matching TRBD1. The length of the CDR3 is 14 residues. The germline gives CDR1 SGHDN, CDR2 FVKESK. V trimming: 1 base; J trimming: 5 bases; junction bases outside the gene matches: 2. Filled out from reference TRBV14 and TRBJ1-1, the complete variable domain reads EAGVTQFPSHSVIEKGQTVTLRCDPISGHDNLYWYRRVMGKEIKFLLHFVKESKQDESGMPNNRFLAERTGGTYSTLKVQPAELEDSGVYFCASSQGDRVTEAFFGQGTRLTVV.

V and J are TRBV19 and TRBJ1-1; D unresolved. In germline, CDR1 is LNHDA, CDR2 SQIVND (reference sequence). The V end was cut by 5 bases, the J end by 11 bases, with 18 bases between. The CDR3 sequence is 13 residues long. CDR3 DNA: TGTGCCAGTAGTCTCAGGCAGCTCGTTGGGGCTTTCTTT. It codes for CASSLRQLVGAFF.

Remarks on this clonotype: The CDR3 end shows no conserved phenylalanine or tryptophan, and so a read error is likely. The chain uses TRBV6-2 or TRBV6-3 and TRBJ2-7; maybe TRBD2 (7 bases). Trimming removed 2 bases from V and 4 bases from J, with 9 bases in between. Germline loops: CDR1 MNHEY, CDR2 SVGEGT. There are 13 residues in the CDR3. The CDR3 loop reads CASSYRGGYEQYC. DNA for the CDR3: TGTGCCAGCAGTTACAGGGGGGGTTACGAGCAGTACTGC.

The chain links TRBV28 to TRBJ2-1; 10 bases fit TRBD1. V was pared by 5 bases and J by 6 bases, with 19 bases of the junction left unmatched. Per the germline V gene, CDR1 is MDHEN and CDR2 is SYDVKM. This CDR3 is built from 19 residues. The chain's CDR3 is CASSMTGTGVLGPSNEQFF. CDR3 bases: TGTGCCAGCAGTATGACCGGGACAGGGGTGTTGGGTCCCTCCAATGAGCAGTTCTTC.

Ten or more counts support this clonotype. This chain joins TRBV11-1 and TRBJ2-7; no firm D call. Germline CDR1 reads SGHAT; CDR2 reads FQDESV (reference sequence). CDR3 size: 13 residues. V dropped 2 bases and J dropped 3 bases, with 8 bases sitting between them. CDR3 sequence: CASSLSSHYEQYF. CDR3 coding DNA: TGTGCCAGCAGCTTAAGCAGCCACTACGAGCAGTACTTC.

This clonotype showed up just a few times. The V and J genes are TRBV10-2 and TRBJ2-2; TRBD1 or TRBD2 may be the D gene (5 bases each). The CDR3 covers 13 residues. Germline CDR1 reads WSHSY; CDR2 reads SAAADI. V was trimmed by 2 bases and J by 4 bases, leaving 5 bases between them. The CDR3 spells CASSEGGTGELFF. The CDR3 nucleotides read TGCGCCAGCAGTGAGGGGGGCACCGGGGAGCTGTTTTTT.

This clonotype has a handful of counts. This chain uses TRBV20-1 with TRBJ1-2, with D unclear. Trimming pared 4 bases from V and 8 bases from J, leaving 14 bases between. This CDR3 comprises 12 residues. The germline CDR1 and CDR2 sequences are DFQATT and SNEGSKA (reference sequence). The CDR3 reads CSATARRLGYTF. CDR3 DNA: TGCAGTGCTACGGCCCGTCGGTTAGGCTACACCTTC.

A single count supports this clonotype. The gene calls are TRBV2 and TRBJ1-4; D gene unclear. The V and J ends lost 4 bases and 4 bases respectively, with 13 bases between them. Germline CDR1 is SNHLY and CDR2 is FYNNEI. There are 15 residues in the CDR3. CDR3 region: CASSARQAVNEKLFF. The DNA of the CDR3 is TGTGCCAGCAGTGCGCGCCAAGCAGTTAATGAAAAACTGTTTTTT.

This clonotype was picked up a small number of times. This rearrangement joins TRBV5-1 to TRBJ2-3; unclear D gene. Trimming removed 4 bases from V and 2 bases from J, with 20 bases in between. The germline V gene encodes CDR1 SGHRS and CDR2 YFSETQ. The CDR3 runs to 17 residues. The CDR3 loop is CASSEGSFVGTTDTQYF. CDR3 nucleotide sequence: TGCGCCAGCAGCGAAGGTTCATTTGTGGGTACCACAGATACGCAGTATTTT. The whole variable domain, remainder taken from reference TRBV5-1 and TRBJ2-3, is KAGVTQTPRYLIKTRGQQVTLSCSPISGHRSVSWYQQTPGQGLQFLFEYFSETQRNKGNFPGRFSGRQFSNSRSEMNVSTLELGDSALYLCASSEGSFVGTTDTQYFGPGTRLTVL.